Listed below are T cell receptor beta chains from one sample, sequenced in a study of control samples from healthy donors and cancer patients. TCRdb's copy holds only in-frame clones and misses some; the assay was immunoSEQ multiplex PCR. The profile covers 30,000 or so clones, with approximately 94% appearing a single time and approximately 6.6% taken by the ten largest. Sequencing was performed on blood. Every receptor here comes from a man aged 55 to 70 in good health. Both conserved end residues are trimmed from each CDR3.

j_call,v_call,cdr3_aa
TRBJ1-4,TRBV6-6,ASNSRGGINEKLF
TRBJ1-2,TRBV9,ASSLGGREYGYT
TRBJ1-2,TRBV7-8,ASSTLAGYYGYT
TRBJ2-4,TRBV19,ASSIPAENIQY
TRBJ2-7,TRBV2,ASSRQGFYEQY
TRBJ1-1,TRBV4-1,ASSQAGTGAVRGAEAF
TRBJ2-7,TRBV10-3,AIRDPGSSYEQY
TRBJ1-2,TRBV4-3,ASSAGTGLLSYT
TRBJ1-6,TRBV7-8,ASSQRQGGEVH
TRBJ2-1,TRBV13,ASSLVGGVNEQF
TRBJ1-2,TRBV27,ASSFSGGGYGYT
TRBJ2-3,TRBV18,ASSPLPRTGSFTDTQY
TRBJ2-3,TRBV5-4,ASSRQGGQPDTQY
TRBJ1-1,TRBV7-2,ASSFRAGPNTEAF
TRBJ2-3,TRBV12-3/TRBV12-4,ASSYSADTQY
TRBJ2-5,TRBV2,ASSEDRGQETQY
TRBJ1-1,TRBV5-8,ASSFLLGAGQNTEAF
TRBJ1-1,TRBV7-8,ASSLAGQDEAF
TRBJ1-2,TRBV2,ASSANTRNYGYT
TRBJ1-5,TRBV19,ASRRDGGQPQH
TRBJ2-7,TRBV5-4,ASSLGGGPPYEQY
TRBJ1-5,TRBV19,ASSTPGTGGQPQH
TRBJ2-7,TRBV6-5,ASSSGAYEQY